This record concerns one T cell receptor beta chain sequence. The antigen is unknown. Method: immunoSEQ multiplex PCR; TCRdb's copy keeps in-frame clones and lacks some. The sample contains about 100,000 clones, about nine tenths of which appear only once. This specimen belongs to a study of OX40 agonist ivuxolimab in advanced cancers. Study-wide results and caveats: Partial responders receiving 0.1-3.0 mg/kg showed among the lowest clonal expansion.

Patients with a history of autoimmune disease or on systemic immunosuppression were excluded. The V gene end was trimmed by 5 bases and the J gene end by 9 bases; junction bases not matched to a gene: 16. Germline V lookup: CDR1 SGHVS, CDR2 FQNEAQ. The CDR3 loop spans 16 amino acids. This chain links TRBV7-8 with TRBJ2-3; the match to TRBD2 covers 8 bases. This receptor was identified in an adult with an advanced solid tumor such as melanoma, head and neck, liver or kidney cancer. The sequencing used CD4+ or CD8+ T cells sorted from blood, collected in a trial of the OX40 agonist ivuxolimab. In DNA form, the CDR3 reads TGTGCCAGCAGCCGTCCGACTAGCGCCTGGGGGGGAACGCAGTATTTT. Protein: CASSRPTSAWGGTQYF.